The 15 T cell receptor beta chains presented below share a single source sample, sequenced in a study of immune characterization of retroperitoneal liposarcoma. Via MiXCR, TCRdb re-called the PCR reads, giving one row per CDR3 protein. The table includes thousands of distinct CDR3 sequences, 40% to 55% detected once. Sequenced: tumor tissue. The receptors here all came from a female donor with retroperitoneal liposarcoma.

This clonotype turned up a few times. This chain uses TRBV6-1 with TRBJ2-1, with 7 nucleotides matching TRBD2. The CDR3 is 13 amino acids. After removal of 7 bases from V and 5 bases from J, the junction contained 5 bases not matched to a gene. CDR1 is MNHNS and CDR2 is SASEGT in the germline V gene. This chain's CDR3 is CASTGRADNEQFF. In nucleotides, the CDR3 is TGTGCCAGCACAGGGAGGGCAGACAATGAGCAGTTCTTC.

Details on this clonotype: With a much larger clone just one base away, this may be a read error. The chain carries TRBV6-1 and TRBJ2-5; 9 bases fit TRBD2. Judging by the DNA end, TRBJ2-1 fits better; the J call may be wrong. Germline CDR1 reads MNHNS; CDR2 reads SASEGT. The CDR3 is made up of 14 amino acids. CDR3 amino acids: CASSEAGGHYEQFF. The CDR3 coding sequence is TGTGCCAGCAGTGAGGCGGGAGGGCACTACGAGCAGTTCTTC.

The V and J genes are TRBV7-2 and TRBJ2-5, with TRBD2 identical over 7 bases. The CDR3 has 16 residues. Losses at the gene ends were 1 base for V and 5 bases for J; bases not matched to a gene: 10. Germline values: CDR1 SGHTA, CDR2 FQGNSA. CDR3 sequence (DNA): TGTGCCAGCAGCTTAGTCTGGGCGGGAGCGGTGGAGACCCAGTACTTC. Translated, it gives CASSLVWAGAVETQYF.

This clonotype is medium-sized within its sample. The V gene is TRBV12-3 or TRBV12-4, the J gene TRBJ2-3; 10 bases line up with TRBD2. The CDR3 extends over 14 amino acids. J was trimmed by 2 bases and V by 11 bases; bases with no gene match: 7. Here the CDR3 DNA reads TGTGCCTCCTCTAGCGGGAGACTCACAGATACGCAGTATTTT. Protein sequence: CASSSGRLTDTQYF.

The chain recombines TRBV27 with TRBJ2-3; no definite D call. Germline CDR1 reads MNHEY; CDR2 reads SMNVEV (reference sequence). The V end lost 3 bases, the J end lost 0 bases, and 4 bases lay between the germline ends. The CDR3 loop spans 13 amino acids. The CDR3 nucleotides are TGTGCCAGCAGTTTTGCTAGCACAGATACGCAGTATTTT. This gives the protein CASSFASTDTQYF.

This chain uses TRBV6-1 with TRBJ2-3, with D maybe TRBD2 (6 bases). V dropped 1 base and J dropped 6 bases, with 17 bases sitting between them. Germline CDR1 and CDR2: MNHNS and SASEGT. This CDR3 is built from 16 residues. The DNA of the CDR3 is TGTGCCAGCAGTGAAGAAGTCAGCATGGAGGGCGATACGCAGTATTTT. Translated: CASSEEVSMEGDTQYF.

The chain carries TRBV6-1 and TRBJ2-1; 13 bases align to TRBD2. Matching the DNA end better, TRBJ2-7 makes the J call doubtful. This CDR3 has 17 residues. Germline V CDR1 and CDR2: MNHNS, SASEGT. CDR3 amino acids: CASRAGTSGARREEQYF. CDR3 nucleotides: TGTGCCAGCCGGGCCGGGACTAGCGGGGCCAGGAGGGAGGAGCAGTACTTC.

Concerning this clonotype itself: This CDR3 is missing its conserved last phenylalanine or tryptophan, likely due to a read error. The chain carries TRBV7-3 and TRBJ2-1; maybe TRBD2 (6 bases). The germline V gene encodes CDR1 SGHTA and CDR2 FQGTGA. This CDR3 spans 14 amino acids. V was shortened by 6 bases and J by 8 bases, with 17 bases between the two germline ends. CDR3 sequence reads: CASRRATSADEQFL. The CDR3 DNA reads as TGTGCCAGCAGACGGGCGACTAGTGCCGATGAGCAGTTCTTA.

V gene TRBV6-1 combines with J gene TRBJ2-4; possible D gene TRBD2, 5 bases. The CDR3 extends over 15 amino acids. Germline V gene data show CDR1 as MNHNS and CDR2 as SASEGT. Trimming took 2 bases from V and 3 from J, leaving 11 bases between them. The DNA of the CDR3 is TGTGCCAGCAGTGAACCCGGGGTGGTCAAAAACATTCAGTACTTC. Amino acids: CASSEPGVVKNIQYF.

J is TRBJ2-1 and V is TRBV7-2, with TRBD1 identical over 7 bases. Germline V gene data show CDR1 as SGHTA and CDR2 as FQGNSA. Trimming removed 3 bases from V and 2 bases from J; junction bases left unmatched: 7. The CDR3 has 16 residues. CDR3 coding DNA: TGTGCCAGCAGCTTCGTATCGACAGGGACCTACAATGAGCAGTTCTTC. Protein product: CASSFVSTGTYNEQFF.

This chain joins TRBV6-1 and TRBJ2-3; D is uncertain. Germline V CDR1 and CDR2: MNHNS, SASEGT. The CDR3 has 14 residues. V shed 5 bases and J shed 5 bases, with 14 bases lying between them. CDR3 loop: CASSTFDQEDTQYF. CDR3 nucleotides: TGTGCCAGCAGTACCTTTGACCAGGAAGATACGCAGTATTTT.

This clonotype was recorded a few times. The chain uses TRBV6-5 and TRBJ2-5, with TRBD2 identical over 7 bases. The CDR3 runs 12 residues. CDR1 MNHEY and CDR2 SVGAGI come from the germline V gene. Unmatched junction bases numbered 4, after V lost 0 bases and J lost 12 bases. The CDR3 bases are TGTGCCAGCAGTTACTCACGGACTAGAGAGTACTTC. Residues: CASSYSRTREYF.

Here the CDR3 DNA reads TGTGCCAGCAGCTTATGGTCGTCAGGCCAAGAGACCCAGTACTTC. Translated, it gives CASSLWSSGQETQYF. This chain links TRBV7-2 with TRBJ2-1; no clear D gene. The end of the DNA aligns better with TRBJ2-5, so the J call may be wrong. This CDR3 has 15 residues. CDR1 and CDR2 (germline): SGHTA, FQGNSA.

The V and J genes are TRBV6-6 and TRBJ1-2; 11 nucleotides agree with TRBD1. CDR3 length equals 14 residues. The ends lost 5 bases at V and 6 bases at J; junction bases unmatched: 5. CDR1 MNHNY and CDR2 SVGAGI come from the germline V gene (reference sequence). The CDR3 nucleotides read TGTGCCAGCAGTACGGGACAGGGGGGTGATGGCTACACCTTC. Amino acids: CASSTGQGGDGYTF.

Only a few counts were recorded for this clonotype. The chain has TRBV7-2 and TRBJ2-1; 12 bases line up with TRBD2. The end of the DNA aligns better with TRBJ2-7, so the J call may be wrong. Germline loops: CDR1 SGHTA, CDR2 FQGNSA. The CDR3 loop spans 15 amino acids. DNA for the CDR3: TGTGCCAGCAGCCCGACTAGCGGGAGAGGGAACGAGCAGTACTTC. Translation: CASSPTSGRGNEQYF.